This is a list of T cell receptor beta chains from one sample in a study of OX40 agonist ivuxolimab in advanced cancers. Libraries were prepared by immunoSEQ multiplex PCR; TCRdb keeps only in-frame clonotypes and omits some of them. In the table there are tens of thousands of clones, 90% of which are singletons. The input for sequencing was CD4+ or CD8+ T cells sorted from blood, taken in a trial of the OX40 agonist ivuxolimab. All receptors derive from an adult with an advanced solid tumor such as melanoma, head and neck, liver or kidney cancer. Each CDR3 is given with its conserved first and last residue. D genes are given only for firm matches. The size entry is marked missing in some rows and otherwise reads once, few, many or a size class.

j_gene	v_gene	d_gene	abundance	len	CDR3nt	CDR3aa
TRBJ2-2	TRBV9	-	-	12	TGTGCCAGCAGCGTAATTGTCGGGGAGCTGTTTTTT	CASSVIVGELFF
TRBJ1-5	TRBV15	-	-	13	TGTGCCACCAGCAGAGATCCTGGACAGCCCCAGCATTTT	CATSRDPGQPQHF
TRBJ2-7	TRBV7-3	-	once	17	TGTGCCAGCAGCCCCCAGAGTTCAAGGGTGGGTAGCTACGAGCAGTACTTC	CASSPQSSRVGSYEQYF
TRBJ1-1	TRBV7-2	-	-	14	TGTGCCAGCAGCTTAGATCGAGGGGTTTCAGAAGCTTTCTTT	CASSLDRGVSEAFF
TRBJ1-2	TRBV28	-	-	14	TGTGCCAGCAGTTTGAGTCAGGGTGGGGGGGGCTACACCTTC	CASSLSQGGGGYTF
TRBJ2-3	TRBV5-1	TRBD2	-	15	TGCGCCAGCAGCCGGACTAGCGGGAACACAGATACGCAGTATTTT	CASSRTSGNTDTQYF
TRBJ2-6	TRBV7-3	-	-	15	TGTGCCAGCAGCTTAACAGGGGCTGGGGCCAACGTCCTGACTTTC	CASSLTGAGANVLTF
TRBJ2-7	TRBV7-6	-	-	13	TGTGCCAGCAGCCGGGGGCAGGCCTACGAGCAGTACTTC	CASSRGQAYEQYF
TRBJ2-5	TRBV5-1	TRBD2	-	15	TGCGCCAGCAGCCCGGGAGGTTGGTACCAAGAGACCCAGTACTTC	CASSPGGWYQETQYF
TRBJ2-7	TRBV6-6	-	once	13	TGTGCCAGCAGAAACGGACAGACCTACGAGCAGTACTTC	CASRNGQTYEQYF
TRBJ2-3	TRBV7-3	-	once	16	TGTGCCAGCAGCTTAACACGACAGTCGGGGACAGATACGCAGTATTTT	CASSLTRQSGTDTQYF
TRBJ1-2	TRBV30	-	-	12	TGTGCCTGGAGCGCCGACAGGTTGCGATACACCTTC	CAWSADRLRYTF
TRBJ1-5	TRBV5-8	-	-	16	TGTGCCAGCAGCCCCCTGGCAGGGATAAGCAATCAGCCCCAGCATTTT	CASSPLAGISNQPQHF
TRBJ1-5	TRBV19	-	-	12	TGTGCCACCACAAGAGGGGGGCAGCCCCAGCATTTT	CATTRGGQPQHF